The TCR beta chain under discussion was sequenced for a study of shared clonotypes between healthy human individuals. Overall study findings and caveats: Lower generation probabilities were found for non-shared clonotypes than for those shared by all four donors.

A note on this clone: The antigen remains undetermined.

CDR1 MNHEY and CDR2 SMNVEV come from the germline V gene (reference sequence). After removal of 3 bases from V and 7 bases from J, the junction contained 13 bases not matched to a gene. The CDR3 has 17 amino acids. In the source study's methods: ImmunoSEQ gave junction-only sequences without quality scores, so filtering differed. Profiled with immunoSEQ multiplex PCR; TCRdb holds only in-frame clones, not every one. V, J and clone size are those of that table, while D and trimming were read from the DNA. The repertoire holds hundreds of thousands of clones, approximately 96% seen once, with approximately 0.1% in the top ten. CD45RO-negative CD8 cells positively selected for CCR7 made up the naive population, which excluded terminally differentiated effector memory CD45RA+ cells.

This receptor was obtained from a woman under 40 in good health. The sample was naive CD8+ T cells sorted from blood. V usage is TRBV27 and J usage is TRBJ2-1; TRBD1 aligns across 9 bases. The DNA of the CDR3 is TGTGCCAGCAGTTTTTCAGCCGGGACAGGGTTGCTGAATGAGCAGTTCTTC. Amino acids: CASSFSAGTGLLNEQFF.